The table lists the clone carrying this T cell receptor (beta chain) with a count of one. The data belong to a study of CD8 T cells in Susac syndrome. The CDR3 contains 15 residues. Germline CDR1 is LNHDA and CDR2 is SQIVND (reference sequence). The V gene lost 5 bases and the J gene lost 0 bases, with 12 bases spanning the gap. An input of roughly 0.5 to 1 ug of RNA was subjected to reverse transcription using random hexamers. Amplification of the TCR beta CDR3 was carried out by immunoSEQ multiplex PCR, which spanned a total of 54 Vbeta and 13 Jbeta segments. Each CDR3 protein is one row after TCRdb ran MiXCR on the immunoSEQ multiplex PCR reads. The sample has a few hundred thousand distinct CDR3 sequences; 95% are singletons. The authors sequenced TCR beta from blood CD8+ and CD4+ T cells. FACS was used to enrich TEMRA cells, whereas the CD8+ and CD4+ T cells were obtained by negative isolation.

This sequence originates from a human donor with multiple sclerosis. Sequenced: CD4+ T cells from PBMCs. V is TRBV19 and J is TRBJ2-3; D is possibly TRBD1 (6 bases). CDR3 loop: CASSPVQGSTDTQYF. CDR3 nucleotide sequence: TGTGCCAGTAGTCCAGTTCAGGGGAGCACAGATACGCAGTATTTT.